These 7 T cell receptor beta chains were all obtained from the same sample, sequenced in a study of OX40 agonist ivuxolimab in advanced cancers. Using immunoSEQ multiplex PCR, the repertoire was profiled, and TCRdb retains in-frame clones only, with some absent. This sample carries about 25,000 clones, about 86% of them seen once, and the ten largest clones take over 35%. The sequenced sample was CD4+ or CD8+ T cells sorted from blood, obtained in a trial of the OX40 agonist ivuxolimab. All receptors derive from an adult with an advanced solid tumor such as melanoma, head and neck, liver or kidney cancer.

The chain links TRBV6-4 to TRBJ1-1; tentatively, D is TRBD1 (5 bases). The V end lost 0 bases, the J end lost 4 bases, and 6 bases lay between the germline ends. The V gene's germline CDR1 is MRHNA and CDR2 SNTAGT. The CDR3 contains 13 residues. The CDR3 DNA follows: TGTGCCAGCAGTGACTCCGGGGGCACTGAAGCTTTCTTT. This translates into CASSDSGGTEAFF.

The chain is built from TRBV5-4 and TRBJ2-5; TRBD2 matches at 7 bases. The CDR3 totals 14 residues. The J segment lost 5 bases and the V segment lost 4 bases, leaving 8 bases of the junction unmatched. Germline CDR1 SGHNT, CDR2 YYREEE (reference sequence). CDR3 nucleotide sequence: TGTGCCAGCAGCGCAGGACTAGAGTCGGAGACCCAGTACTTC. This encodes CASSAGLESETQYF.

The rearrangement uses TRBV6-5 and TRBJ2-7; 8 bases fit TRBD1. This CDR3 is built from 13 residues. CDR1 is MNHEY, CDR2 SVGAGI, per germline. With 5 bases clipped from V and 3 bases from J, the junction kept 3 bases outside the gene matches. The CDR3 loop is CASSPTGDYEQYF. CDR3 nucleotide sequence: TGTGCCAGCAGTCCGACAGGGGACTACGAGCAGTACTTC.

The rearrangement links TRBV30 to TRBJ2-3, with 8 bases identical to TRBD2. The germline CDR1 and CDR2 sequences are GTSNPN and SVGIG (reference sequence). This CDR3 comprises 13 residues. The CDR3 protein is CAKRLASTDTQYF. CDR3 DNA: TGTGCAAAGCGACTAGCGAGCACAGATACGCAGTATTTT.

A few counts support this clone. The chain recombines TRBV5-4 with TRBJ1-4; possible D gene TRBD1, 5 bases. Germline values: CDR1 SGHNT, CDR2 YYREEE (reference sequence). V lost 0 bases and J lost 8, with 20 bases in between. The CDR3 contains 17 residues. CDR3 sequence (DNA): TGTGCCAGCAGCTTGGGAACCCTGGGAGGGGCAGGGGAAAAACTGTTTTTT. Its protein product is CASSLGTLGGAGEKLFF.

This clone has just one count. CDR3 nucleotide sequence: TGTGCCAGCAGTGTTGCAGCGGGAGAGGGAGAGACCCAGTACTTC. Its protein product is CASSVAAGEGETQYF. The genes are TRBV6-1 and TRBJ2-5, with 8 bases aligning to TRBD2. CDR1 and CDR2 (germline): MNHNS, SASEGT. Trimming at V came to 4 bases and at J to 4 bases, leaving 8 bases not matched to a gene. CDR3 size: 15 residues.

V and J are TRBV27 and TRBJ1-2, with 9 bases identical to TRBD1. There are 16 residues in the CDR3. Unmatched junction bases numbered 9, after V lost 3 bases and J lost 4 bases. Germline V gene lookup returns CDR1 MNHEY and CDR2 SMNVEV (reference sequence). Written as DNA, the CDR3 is TGTGCCAGCAGTTTGTCGGGACAGGGAGGGGGCTATGGCTACACCTTC. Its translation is CASSLSGQGGGYGYTF.